This TCR beta chain originates from a study of early T cells in non-severe SARS-CoV-2 infection. One entry per CDR3 protein results from TCRdb running MiXCR on the 5' RACE reads. Of tens of thousands of distinct CDR3 sequences listed, approximately 9.9% were seen once; the top ten hold approximately 12%. This clonotype has ten or more counts. The germline gives CDR1 SSHAT, CDR2 FNYEAQ (reference sequence). With 3 bases removed from V and 2 bases from J, the gap between germline ends came to 9 bases. The CDR3 spans 14 residues. This receptor was identified in an adult who was a healthcare worker with PCR-confirmed SARS-CoV-2 infection or an uninfected control (not recorded which). This chain links TRBV7-7 with TRBJ2-3, with D maybe TRBD1 (6 bases). Sequencing was carried out using whole blood. CDR3: CASSLDRDTDTQYF. In DNA form, the CDR3 reads TGTGCCAGCAGCTTGGACAGAGACACAGATACGCAGTATTTT.